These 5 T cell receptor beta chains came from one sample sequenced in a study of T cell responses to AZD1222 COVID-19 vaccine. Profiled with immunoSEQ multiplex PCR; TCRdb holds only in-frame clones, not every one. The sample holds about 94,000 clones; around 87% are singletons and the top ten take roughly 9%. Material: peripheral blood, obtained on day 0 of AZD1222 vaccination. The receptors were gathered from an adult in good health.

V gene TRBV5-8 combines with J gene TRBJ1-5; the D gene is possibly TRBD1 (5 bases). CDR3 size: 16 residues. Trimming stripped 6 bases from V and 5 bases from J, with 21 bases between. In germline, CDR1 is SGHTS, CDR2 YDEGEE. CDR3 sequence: CASILGDQGDYQPQHF. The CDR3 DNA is TGTGCCAGCATCCTCGGGGACCAGGGTGACTATCAGCCCCAGCATTTT.

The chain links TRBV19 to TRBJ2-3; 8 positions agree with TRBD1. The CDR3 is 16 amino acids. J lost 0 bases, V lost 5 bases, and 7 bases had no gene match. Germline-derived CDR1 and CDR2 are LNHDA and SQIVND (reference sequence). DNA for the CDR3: TGTGCCAGTAGTGCCGACAGGGGTACTAGCACAGATACGCAGTATTTT. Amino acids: CASSADRGTSTDTQYF.

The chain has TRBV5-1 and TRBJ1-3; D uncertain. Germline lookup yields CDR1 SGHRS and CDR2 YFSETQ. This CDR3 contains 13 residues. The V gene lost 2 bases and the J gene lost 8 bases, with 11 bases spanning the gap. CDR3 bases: TGCGCCAGCAGCTTTGGACTCGGGGACACCATATATTTT. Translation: CASSFGLGDTIYF.

The CDR3 here is CASSRGRGTDTQYF. CDR3 nucleotides: TGTGCCAGCAGCCGGGGTCGGGGGACGGATACGCAGTATTTT. The genes are TRBV5-6 and TRBJ2-3, with D possibly TRBD2 on 6 matching bases. The CDR3 is 14 amino acids. The V end was cut by 4 bases, the J end by 6 bases, with 15 bases between. Germline V gene data show CDR1 as SGHDT and CDR2 as YYEEEE.

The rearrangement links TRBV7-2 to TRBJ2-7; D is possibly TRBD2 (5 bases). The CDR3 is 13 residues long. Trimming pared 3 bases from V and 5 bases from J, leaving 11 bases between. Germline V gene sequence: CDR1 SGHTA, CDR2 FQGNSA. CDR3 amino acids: CASSFGNLNEQYF. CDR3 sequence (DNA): TGTGCCAGCAGCTTCGGGAATTTGAACGAGCAGTACTTC.